These 23 T cell receptor beta chains were sequenced from one sample in a study of T cell repertoires in cytomegalovirus infection. These receptors' antigens are unknown. TCRdb re-called the reads with MiXCR, one entry per CDR3 protein. The sample contains 900,000 to 950,000 distinct CDR3 sequences, roughly a third of which appear only once. This material consisted of cultured CD8+ T cells from PBMCs, taken from culture after CMV antigen stimulation. Source of these receptors: a human donor in good health (CMV status not recorded). Some clones in this sample may be carry-over from other donors' samples.

V is TRBV18 and J is TRBJ1-1; D uncertain. Germline lookup yields CDR1 KGHSH and CDR2 LQKENI. The CDR3 has 12 amino acids. Between the trimmed V and J ends, which lost 2 bases and 5 bases, there was a span of 6 bases. The CDR3 loop reads CASSPRRTEAFF. CDR3 bases: TGTGCCAGCTCACCAAGGAGAACTGAAGCTTTCTTT. The full variable domain, rest sourced from reference TRBV18 and TRBJ1-1, is NAGVMQNPRHLVRRRGQEARLRCSPMKGHSHVYWYRQLPEEGLKFMVYLQKENIIDESGMPKERFSAEFPKEGPSILRIQQVVRGDSAAYFCASSPRRTEAFFGQGTRLTVV.

Comment on this clonotype: A junction end diverges from the germline sequence, so it may reflect a read error. The CDR3 nucleotides read TGCGCCAACAGCGCCCGCCCCACTAGCGGGGGGGATATGGGTACGCAGTATTTC. It is translated as CANSARPTSGGDMGTQYF. The chain joins TRBV4-1 to TRBJ2-3; 13 bases match TRBD2. This CDR3 spans 18 amino acids. Germline V gives CDR1 MGHRA, CDR2 YSYEKL.

The V call is TRBV27, the J call TRBJ2-7; D call uncertain. With 2 bases removed from V and 3 bases from J, the gap between germline ends came to 11 bases. CDR1 is MNHEY, CDR2 SMNVEV, per germline (reference sequence). This CDR3 has 14 amino acids. Here the CDR3 reads CASSLRGSLYEQYF. The CDR3 DNA reads TGTGCCAGCAGTTTAAGAGGCAGTCTCTACGAGCAGTACTTC.

The V gene is TRBV7-8, the J gene TRBJ2-1; possibly TRBD2 for D (5 bases). Germline V gene sequence: CDR1 SGHVS, CDR2 FQNEAQ. V was clipped by 4 bases and J by 2 bases, with 12 bases between them. This CDR3 has 15 residues. The CDR3 region is CASSYGLVPYNEQFF. In DNA form, the CDR3 reads TGTGCCAGCAGCTACGGACTGGTACCCTACAATGAGCAGTTCTTC.

This chain's CDR3 is CASSLVQPNTGELFF. The DNA of the CDR3 is TGTGCCAGCAGCTTGGTGCAGCCTAACACCGGGGAGCTGTTTTTT. The chain combines TRBV5-5 with TRBJ2-2; the D is unclear. In germline, CDR1 is SGHKS, CDR2 YYEKEE (reference sequence). This CDR3 is 15 amino acids long. V was trimmed by 0 bases and J by 2 bases, leaving 8 bases between them.

This clonotype has more than one count but fewer than ten. The chain carries TRBV2 and TRBJ2-1; D not resolved. The CDR3 has 12 residues. Germline loops: CDR1 SNHLY, CDR2 FYNNEI. The V end was cut by 7 bases, the J end by 6 bases, with 10 bases between. CDR3 protein: CASIMGPNEQFF. For the CDR3, the DNA is TGTGCCAGCATTATGGGCCCCAATGAGCAGTTCTTC.

The genes are TRBV19 and TRBJ1-5; TRBD1 agrees at 7 bases. The CDR3 totals 18 residues. Germline-derived CDR1 and CDR2 are LNHDA and SQIVND (reference sequence). Trimming at V came to 3 bases and at J to 2 bases, leaving 13 bases not matched to a gene. The CDR3 here is CASSIYLTGPGGNQPQHF. DNA for the CDR3: TGTGCCAGTAGTATCTACCTGACAGGGCCTGGCGGCAATCAGCCCCAGCATTTT.

J is TRBJ1-2 and V is TRBV27, with 9 nucleotides matching TRBD1. The V gene's germline CDR1 is MNHEY and CDR2 SMNVEV (reference sequence). With 4 bases clipped from V and 4 bases from J, the junction kept 7 bases outside the gene matches. The CDR3 covers 15 residues. The CDR3 DNA follows: TGTGCCAGCAGTTCCGGGACAGGGTTAATCTATGGCTACACCTTC. Its protein is CASSSGTGLIYGYTF.

The chain has TRBV5-6 and TRBJ1-1; TRBD1 is a possible D gene (6 bases). The germline CDR1 and CDR2 sequences are SGHDT and YYEEEE. This CDR3 region has 14 residues. The ends were cut back, 6 bases at V and 3 bases at J, with 15 bases in the middle. The CDR3 coding sequence is TGTGCCAGCAACACAGGGACTGCCTACACTGAAGCTTTCTTT. Translated, it gives CASNTGTAYTEAFF.

The chain is built from TRBV6-5 and TRBJ2-3; TRBD1 aligns across 8 bases. The V and J ends lost 0 bases and 2 bases, in that order; junction bases with no gene match: 4. This CDR3 comprises 16 residues. Germline V gives CDR1 MNHEY, CDR2 SVGAGI. CDR3 sequence (DNA): TGTGCCAGCAGTTACTCGACAGGGGTCCCCACAGATACGCAGTATTTT. It codes for CASSYSTGVPTDTQYF.

This clonotype showed up many times. In DNA, the CDR3 is TGTGCCAGCAGCCAAACGTCAGGGATCCGAGGCACAGATACGCAGTATTTT. Amino acid sequence: CASSQTSGIRGTDTQYF. The V and J genes are TRBV7-6 and TRBJ2-3, with D perhaps matching TRBD1 (5 bases). Trimming left V 5 bases short and J 1 base short, with 19 bases between. Germline CDR1 and CDR2: SGHVS and FNYEAQ. The CDR3 contains 17 residues.

The table lists this clonotype with a few counts. The gene calls are TRBV5-8 and TRBJ1-1; D ambiguous. CDR1 and CDR2 from the germline V gene are SGHTS and YDEGEE. The V gene lost 4 bases and the J gene lost 5 bases, with 21 bases spanning the gap. This CDR3 has 16 residues. The CDR3 loop reads CASSIPPGKRGTEAFF. In DNA form, the CDR3 reads TGTGCCAGCAGCATACCACCGGGGAAAAGAGGGACTGAAGCTTTCTTT.

The chain has TRBV7-9 and TRBJ2-7; D is uncertain. Trimming took off 5 bases at V and 3 bases at J, with 11 bases between the two ends. The CDR3 totals 13 residues. Germline loops: CDR1 SEHNR, CDR2 FQNEAQ (reference sequence). The CDR3 region is CASSPDGRYEQYV. The DNA of the CDR3 is TGTGCCAGCAGCCCGGATGGACGCTACGAGCAGTACGTC.

The rearrangement uses TRBV6-5 and TRBJ1-1; D is unresolved. Germline lookup yields CDR1 MNHEY and CDR2 SVGAGI. V was shortened by 7 bases and J by 5 bases, with 17 bases between the two germline ends. The CDR3 is 14 amino acids. The CDR3 DNA is TGTGCCAGCACTTGGGCCGCCGGAGGGACTGAAGCTTTCTTT. It encodes CASTWAAGGTEAFF.

This rearrangement joins TRBV7-6 to TRBJ1-1; D gene uncertain. V was trimmed by 1 base and J by 2 bases, leaving 11 bases between them. Germline values: CDR1 SGHVS, CDR2 FNYEAQ. This CDR3 contains 15 residues. CDR3 region: CASSLGSEQNTEAFF. The CDR3 DNA is TGTGCCAGCAGCTTAGGGAGCGAACAAAACACTGAAGCTTTCTTT.

The chain recombines TRBV5-5 with TRBJ2-3, with a weak D call TRBD1 (5 bases). Trimming stripped 0 bases from V and 2 bases from J, with 10 bases between. The CDR3 has 15 residues. From germline, CDR1 is SGHKS and CDR2 YYEKEE (reference sequence). The CDR3 loop reads CASSLGTTTTDTQYF. The CDR3 DNA reads TGTGCCAGCAGCTTGGGGACAACCACCACAGATACGCAGTATTTT. The full variable domain, its missing parts supplied by reference TRBV5-5 and TRBJ2-3, is DAGVTQSPTHLIKTRGQQVTLRCSPISGHKSVSWYQQVLGQGPQFIFQYYEKEERGRGNFPDRFSARQFPNYSSELNVNALLLGDSALYLCASSLGTTTTDTQYFGPGTRLTVL.

The J gene is TRBJ2-5, the V gene TRBV6-2 or TRBV6-3; 10 nucleotides align to TRBD1. The junction had 9 bases not matched to a gene; V was cut back by 6 bases and J by 2 bases. This CDR3 region has 16 residues. Germline loops: CDR1 MNHEY, CDR2 SVGEGT. CDR3 protein: CASRRQGAYRQETQYF. Written as DNA, the CDR3 is TGTGCCAGCAGAAGACAGGGGGCCTATCGACAAGAGACCCAGTACTTC.

The J gene is TRBJ1-1, the V gene TRBV7-3; no reliable D call. CDR3 length equals 14 residues. Germline CDR1 reads SGHTA; CDR2 reads FQGTGA. Deletions cut 6 bases from V and 1 base from J, with 12 bases between. The CDR3 sequence: CASRLSGGNTEAFF. In DNA form, the CDR3 reads TGTGCCAGCAGGTTATCCGGAGGGAACACTGAAGCTTTCTTT.

V gene TRBV7-2 combines with J gene TRBJ2-3, with D unresolved. The CDR3 consists of 13 residues. The germline V gene has CDR1 SGHTA and CDR2 FQGNSA. Trimming shortened V by 5 bases and J by 4 bases, and 10 bases separated the two germline ends. CDR3 loop: CASSRYGSDTQYF. The CDR3 DNA reads as TGTGCCAGCAGCCGATACGGGTCAGATACGCAGTATTTT.

This chain links TRBV28 with TRBJ2-5; D is possibly TRBD1 or TRBD2 (6 bases each). V shed 6 bases and J shed 2 bases, with 16 bases lying between them. CDR1 MDHEN and CDR2 SYDVKM come from the germline V gene. The CDR3 loop spans 15 amino acids. Here the CDR3 reads CASSPSLGGQETQYF. The CDR3 nucleotides are TGTGCCAGCAGCCCTTCTTTAGGGGGGCAAGAGACCCAGTACTTC.

The CDR3 nucleotides are TGTGCCAGCAGTCCGGGGACAGGGGATAAACAGCCCCAGCATTTT. This codes for CASSPGTGDKQPQHF. This sequence joins TRBV27 and TRBJ1-5; 10 bases are shared with TRBD1. CDR3 length: 15 residues. CDR1 MNHEY and CDR2 SMNVEV come from the germline V gene (reference sequence). V gave up 5 bases and J gave up 7 bases; unmatched junction bases: 8.

This chain uses TRBV27 with TRBJ2-3; D uncertain. Germline CDR1 and CDR2: MNHEY and SMNVEV (reference sequence). Trimming shortened V by 0 bases and J by 2 bases, and 12 bases separated the two germline ends. The CDR3 has 16 residues. The CDR3 protein is CASSLSGELVTDTQYF. The CDR3, as DNA: TGTGCCAGCAGTTTATCAGGAGAGCTCGTCACAGATACGCAGTATTTT.

A few counts support this clonotype. J is TRBJ2-1 and V is TRBV19; D is possibly TRBD1 (5 bases). The germline V gene has CDR1 LNHDA and CDR2 SQIVND (reference sequence). The CDR3 loop spans 14 amino acids. Trimming cost V 2 bases and J 5 bases, with 10 bases left between them. The CDR3 reads CASSIWGSHNEQFF. The CDR3 DNA reads as TGTGCCAGTAGTATATGGGGCAGTCACAATGAGCAGTTCTTC.